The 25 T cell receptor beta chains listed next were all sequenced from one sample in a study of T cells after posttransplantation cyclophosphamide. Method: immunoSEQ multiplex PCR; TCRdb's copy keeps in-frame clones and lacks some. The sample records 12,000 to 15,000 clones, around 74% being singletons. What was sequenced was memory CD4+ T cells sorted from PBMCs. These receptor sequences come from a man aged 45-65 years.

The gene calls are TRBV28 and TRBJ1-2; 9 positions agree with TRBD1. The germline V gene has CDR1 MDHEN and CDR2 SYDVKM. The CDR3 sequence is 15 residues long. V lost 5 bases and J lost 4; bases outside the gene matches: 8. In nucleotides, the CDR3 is TGTGCCAGCAGTAGCGGGACAGGGAGTGGCTATGGCTACACCTTC. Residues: CASSSGTGSGYGYTF.

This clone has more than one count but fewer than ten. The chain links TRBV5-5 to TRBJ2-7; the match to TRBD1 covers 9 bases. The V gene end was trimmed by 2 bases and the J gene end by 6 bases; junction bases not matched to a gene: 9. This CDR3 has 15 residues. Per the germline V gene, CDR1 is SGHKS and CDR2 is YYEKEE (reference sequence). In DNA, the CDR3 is TGTGCCAGCAGCTTTTTGGTACAGGGGGCCGGCGAGCAGTACTTC. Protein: CASSFLVQGAGEQYF.

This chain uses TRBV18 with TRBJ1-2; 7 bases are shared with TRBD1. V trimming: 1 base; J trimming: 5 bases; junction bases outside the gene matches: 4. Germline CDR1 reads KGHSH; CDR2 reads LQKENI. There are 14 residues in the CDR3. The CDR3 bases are TGTGCCAGCTCACCACGCCAGGGGGAATATGGCTACACCTTC. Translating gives CASSPRQGEYGYTF. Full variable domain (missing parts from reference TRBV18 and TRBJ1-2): NAGVMQNPRHLVRRRGQEARLRCSPMKGHSHVYWYRQLPEEGLKFMVYLQKENIIDESGMPKERFSAEFPKEGPSILRIQQVVRGDSAAYFCASSPRQGEYGYTFGSGTRLTVV.

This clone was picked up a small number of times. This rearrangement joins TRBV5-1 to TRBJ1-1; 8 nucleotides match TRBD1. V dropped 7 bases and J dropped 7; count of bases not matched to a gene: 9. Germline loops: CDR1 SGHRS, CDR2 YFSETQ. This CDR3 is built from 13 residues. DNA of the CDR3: TGCGCCAGCGGGATTACAGGGGGAATTGAAGCTTTCTTT. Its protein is CASGITGGIEAFF.

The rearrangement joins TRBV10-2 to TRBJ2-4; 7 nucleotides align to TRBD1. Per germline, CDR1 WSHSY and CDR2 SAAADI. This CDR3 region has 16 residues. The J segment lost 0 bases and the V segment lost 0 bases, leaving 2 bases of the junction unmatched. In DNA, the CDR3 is TGCGCCAGCAGTGAGTCCCAGGGGGTAGCCAAAAACATTCAGTACTTC. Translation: CASSESQGVAKNIQYF.

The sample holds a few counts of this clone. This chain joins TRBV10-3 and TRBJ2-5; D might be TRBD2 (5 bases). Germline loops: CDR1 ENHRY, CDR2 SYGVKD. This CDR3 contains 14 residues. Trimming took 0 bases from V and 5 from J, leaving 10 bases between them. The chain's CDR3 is CAISESRTGETQYF. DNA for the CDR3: TGTGCCATCAGTGAGTCTCGCACGGGGGAGACCCAGTACTTC.

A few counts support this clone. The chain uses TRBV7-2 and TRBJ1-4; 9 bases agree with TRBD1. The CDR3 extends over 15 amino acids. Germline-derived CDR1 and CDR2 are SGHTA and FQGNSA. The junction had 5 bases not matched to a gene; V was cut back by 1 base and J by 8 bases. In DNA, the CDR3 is TGTGCCAGCAGCTTAGGGGGACAGGGTAACGAAAAACTGTTTTTT. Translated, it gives CASSLGGQGNEKLFF.

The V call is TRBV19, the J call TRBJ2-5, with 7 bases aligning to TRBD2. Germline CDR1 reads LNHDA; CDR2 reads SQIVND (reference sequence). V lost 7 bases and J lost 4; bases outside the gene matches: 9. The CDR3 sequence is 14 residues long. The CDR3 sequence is CASMSGGLSETQYF. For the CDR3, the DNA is TGTGCCAGTATGTCGGGGGGTCTGTCAGAGACCCAGTACTTC. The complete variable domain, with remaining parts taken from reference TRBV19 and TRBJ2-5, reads DGGITQSPKYLFRKEGQNVTLSCEQNLNHDAMYWYRQDPGQGLRLIYYSQIVNDFQKGDIAEGYSVSREKKESFPLTVTSAQKNPTAFYLCASMSGGLSETQYFGPGTRLLVL.

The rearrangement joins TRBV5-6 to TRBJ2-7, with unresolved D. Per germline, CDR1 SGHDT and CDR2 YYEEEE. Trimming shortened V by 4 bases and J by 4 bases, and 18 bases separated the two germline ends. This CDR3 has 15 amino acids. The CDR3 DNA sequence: TGTGCCAGCAGCCCATCCCTCAACAGCCCATACGAGCAGTACTTC. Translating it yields CASSPSLNSPYEQYF.

CDR3 loop: CASSPPGLYGYTF. DNA for the CDR3: TGTGCCAGCAGCCCGCCAGGACTCTATGGCTACACCTTC. V is TRBV28 and J is TRBJ1-2; unclear D gene. V dropped 6 bases and J dropped 4 bases, with 12 bases sitting between them. CDR1 is MDHEN, CDR2 SYDVKM, per germline. The CDR3 is made up of 13 amino acids.

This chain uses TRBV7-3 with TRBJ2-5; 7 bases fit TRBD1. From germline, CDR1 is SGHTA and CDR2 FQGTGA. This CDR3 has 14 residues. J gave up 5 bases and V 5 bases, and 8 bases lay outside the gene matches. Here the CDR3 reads CASSPLDRKETQYF. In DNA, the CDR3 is TGTGCCAGCAGCCCCCTGGACAGGAAGGAGACCCAGTACTTC.

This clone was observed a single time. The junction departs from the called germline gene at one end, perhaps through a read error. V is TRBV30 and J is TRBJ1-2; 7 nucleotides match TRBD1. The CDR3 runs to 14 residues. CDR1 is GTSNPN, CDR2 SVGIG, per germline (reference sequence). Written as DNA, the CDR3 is TGTGCCTGGAGTAAAGACAGGGTGAACTCTGGCTACACCTTC. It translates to CAWSKDRVNSGYTF.

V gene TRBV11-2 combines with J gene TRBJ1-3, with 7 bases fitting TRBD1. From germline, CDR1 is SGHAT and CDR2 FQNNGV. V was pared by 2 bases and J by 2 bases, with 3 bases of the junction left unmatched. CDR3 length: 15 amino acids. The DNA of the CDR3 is TGTGCCAGCAGCTTACGCCAGGGGGCTGGAAACACCATATATTTT. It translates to CASSLRQGAGNTIYF.

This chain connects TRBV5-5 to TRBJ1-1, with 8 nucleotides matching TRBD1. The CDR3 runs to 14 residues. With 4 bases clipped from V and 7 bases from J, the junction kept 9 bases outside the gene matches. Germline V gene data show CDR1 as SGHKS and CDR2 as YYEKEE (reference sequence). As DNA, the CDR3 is TGTGCCAGCAGCCCTCGGACAGGGACGGATGAAGCTTTCTTT. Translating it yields CASSPRTGTDEAFF.

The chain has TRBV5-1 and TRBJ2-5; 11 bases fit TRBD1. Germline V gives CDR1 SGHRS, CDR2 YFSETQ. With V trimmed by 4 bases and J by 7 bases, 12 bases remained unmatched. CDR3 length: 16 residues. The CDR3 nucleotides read TGCGCCAGCAGCCCAGGACAGGGGGCGGTTGGGGTGACCCAGTACTTC. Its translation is CASSPGQGAVGVTQYF.

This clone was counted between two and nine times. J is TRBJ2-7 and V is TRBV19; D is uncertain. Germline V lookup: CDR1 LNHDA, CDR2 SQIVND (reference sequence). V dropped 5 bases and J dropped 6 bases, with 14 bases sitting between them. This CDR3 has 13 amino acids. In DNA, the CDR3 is TGTGCCAGTAGTTCTGAGGTAATAGGCGAGCAGTACTTC. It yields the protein CASSSEVIGEQYF. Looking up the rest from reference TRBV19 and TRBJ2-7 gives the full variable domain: DGGITQSPKYLFRKEGQNVTLSCEQNLNHDAMYWYRQDPGQGLRLIYYSQIVNDFQKGDIAEGYSVSREKKESFPLTVTSAQKNPTAFYLCASSSEVIGEQYFGPGTRLTVT.

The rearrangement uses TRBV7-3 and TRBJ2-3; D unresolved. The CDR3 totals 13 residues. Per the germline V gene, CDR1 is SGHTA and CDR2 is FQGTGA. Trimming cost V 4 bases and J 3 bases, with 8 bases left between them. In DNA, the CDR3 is TGTGCCAGCAGCTCCCGTCAGACAGATACGCAGTATTTT. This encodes CASSSRQTDTQYF.

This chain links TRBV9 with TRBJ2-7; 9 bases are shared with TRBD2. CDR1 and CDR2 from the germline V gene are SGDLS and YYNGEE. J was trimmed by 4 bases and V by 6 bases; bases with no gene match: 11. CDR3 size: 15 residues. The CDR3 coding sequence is TGTGCCAGCACGACCAGGGCGGGGGGGCCTTACGAGCAGTACTTC. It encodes CASTTRAGGPYEQYF.

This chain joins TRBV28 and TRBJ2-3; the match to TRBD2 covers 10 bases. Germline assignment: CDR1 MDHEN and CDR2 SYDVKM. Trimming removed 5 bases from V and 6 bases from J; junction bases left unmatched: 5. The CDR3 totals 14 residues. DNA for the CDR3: TGTGCCAGCAGTAGCGGGGGGGATCAGGATACGCAGTATTTT. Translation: CASSSGGDQDTQYF.

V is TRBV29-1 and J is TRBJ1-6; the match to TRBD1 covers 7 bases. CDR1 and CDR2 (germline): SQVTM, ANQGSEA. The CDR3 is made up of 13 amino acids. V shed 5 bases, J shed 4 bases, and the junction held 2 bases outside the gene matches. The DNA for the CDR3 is TGCAGCGTTCGGGACAGATATAATTCACCCCTCCACTTT. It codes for CSVRDRYNSPLHF.

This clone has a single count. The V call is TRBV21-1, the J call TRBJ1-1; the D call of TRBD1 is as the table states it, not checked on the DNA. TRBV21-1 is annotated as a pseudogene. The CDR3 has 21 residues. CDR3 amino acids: CASSKVEKGDQRRGLNTEAFF. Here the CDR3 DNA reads TGTGCCAGCAGCAAAGTAGAAAAGGGGGACCAAAGACGGGGACTGAACACTGAAGCTTTCTTT.

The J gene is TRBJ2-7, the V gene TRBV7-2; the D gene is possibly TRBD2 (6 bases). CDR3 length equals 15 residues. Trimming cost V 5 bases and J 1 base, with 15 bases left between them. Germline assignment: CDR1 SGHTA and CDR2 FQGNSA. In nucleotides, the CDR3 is TGTGCCAGCAGCCAGGATGGGGACTTATCCTACGAGCAGTACTTC. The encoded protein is CASSQDGDLSYEQYF.

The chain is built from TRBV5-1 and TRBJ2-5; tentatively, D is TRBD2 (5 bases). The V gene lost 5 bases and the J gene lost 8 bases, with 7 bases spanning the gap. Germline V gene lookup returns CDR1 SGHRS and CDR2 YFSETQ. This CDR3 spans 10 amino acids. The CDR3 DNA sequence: TGCGCCAGCAGGGGAGTTACCCAGTACTTC. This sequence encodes CASRGVTQYF.

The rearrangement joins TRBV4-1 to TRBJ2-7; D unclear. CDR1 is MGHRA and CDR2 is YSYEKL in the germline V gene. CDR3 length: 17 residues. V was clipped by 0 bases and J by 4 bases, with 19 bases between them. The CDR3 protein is CASSQDHGGSHLYEQYF. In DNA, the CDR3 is TGCGCCAGCAGCCAAGATCATGGTGGCTCTCATTTATACGAGCAGTACTTC.

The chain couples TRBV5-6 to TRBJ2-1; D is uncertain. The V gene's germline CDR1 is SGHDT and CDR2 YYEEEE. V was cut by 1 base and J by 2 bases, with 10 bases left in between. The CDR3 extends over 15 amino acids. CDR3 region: CASSLFGPTYNEQFF. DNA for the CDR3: TGTGCCAGCAGCTTGTTTGGGCCGACCTACAATGAGCAGTTCTTC.